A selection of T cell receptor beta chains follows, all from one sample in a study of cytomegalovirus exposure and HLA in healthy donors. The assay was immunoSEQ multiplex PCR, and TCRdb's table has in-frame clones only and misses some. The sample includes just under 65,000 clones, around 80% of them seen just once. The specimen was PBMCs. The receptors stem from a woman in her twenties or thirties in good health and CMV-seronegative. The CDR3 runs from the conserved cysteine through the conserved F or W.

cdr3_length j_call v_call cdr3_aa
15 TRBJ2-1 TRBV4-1 CASSQTSGFSNEQFF
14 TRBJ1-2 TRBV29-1 CSVEATGRDYGYTF
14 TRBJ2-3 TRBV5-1 CASSSGAGADTQYF
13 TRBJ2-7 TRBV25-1 CASKSRVGHEQYF
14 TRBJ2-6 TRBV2 CASSPESGANVLTF
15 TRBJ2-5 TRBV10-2 CASTLAGPYQETQYF
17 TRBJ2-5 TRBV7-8 CASSSGDLSGAGETQYF
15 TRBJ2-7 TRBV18 CASSPPRDRENEQYF
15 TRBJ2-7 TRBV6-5 CASSWSGRGSYEQYF
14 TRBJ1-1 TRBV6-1 CASTPRGRFTEAFF
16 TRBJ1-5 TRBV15 CATSREREFSNQPQHF
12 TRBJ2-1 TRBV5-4 CASSLGAYEQFF
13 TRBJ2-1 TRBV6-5 CASSWRGDNEQFF
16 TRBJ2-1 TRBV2 CASSEVKGQGGNEQFF
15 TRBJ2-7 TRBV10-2 CASSSRGAGGYEQYF
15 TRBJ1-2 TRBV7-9 CASSSPGTGIYGYTF
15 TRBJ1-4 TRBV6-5 CASSLRNGRDEKLFF
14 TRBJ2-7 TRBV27 CASSPLAGTYEQYF
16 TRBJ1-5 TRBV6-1 CASSEVMSSAGQPQHF
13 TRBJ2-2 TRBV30 CARGSGGTGELFF
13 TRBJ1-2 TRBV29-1 CSALTGANYGYTF
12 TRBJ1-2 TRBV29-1 CSVEDRGNGYTF
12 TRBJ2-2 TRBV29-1 CSGQPNTGELFF
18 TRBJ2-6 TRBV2 CAGKITSGRAVGANVLTF
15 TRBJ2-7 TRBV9 CASSVGVSSSGGIDF
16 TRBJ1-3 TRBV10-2 CASRRDRGLAGNTIYF
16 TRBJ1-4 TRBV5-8 CASSQGGGQNNEKLFF
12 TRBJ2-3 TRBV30 CAWSSVLDTQYF
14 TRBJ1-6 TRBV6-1 CASSRTGPDSPLHF
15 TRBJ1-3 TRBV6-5 CASRPFSSSGNTIYF
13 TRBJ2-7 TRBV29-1 CSVETQGHYEQYF
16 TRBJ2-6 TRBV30 CAWSVVGLSGANVLTF
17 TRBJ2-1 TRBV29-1 CSVEKVAGGLMRLEQFF
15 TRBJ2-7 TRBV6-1 CASSVGRALTYEQYF
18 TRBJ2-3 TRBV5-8 CASSSGLAGVISTDTQYF
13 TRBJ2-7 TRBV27 CASRRTGAYEQYF
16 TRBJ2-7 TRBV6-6 CASSYTRVSAVHEQYF
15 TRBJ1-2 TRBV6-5 CASRRPDRTNYGYTF
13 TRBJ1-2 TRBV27 CASRVPGQGGYTF
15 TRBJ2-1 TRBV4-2 CASSQARSSYNEQFF
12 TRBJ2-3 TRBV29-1 CSVGSYTDTQYF